The T cell receptor (beta chain) described here comes from a study of blood T cells in healthy people across ages. The CDR3 covers 14 residues. Trimming cost V 3 bases and J 8 bases, with 14 bases left between them. Germline loops: CDR1 MDHEN, CDR2 SYDVKM. With a J-beta primer mix and a sample-barcoded 5' primer, a second PCR ran roughly 7 to 11 cycles. TCRdb reprocessed the 5' RACE reads via MiXCR and lists one record per CDR3 protein. The table shows about 1.8 million distinct CDR3 sequences, with around half occurring only once. The V call is TRBV28, the J call TRBJ2-1; no reliable D call. The source of this sequence is a woman between 35 and 50 years old in good health. The sequenced sample was blood. CDR3 loop: CASSFLSGIYEQFF. The DNA for the CDR3 is TGTGCCAGCAGTTTTTTGTCGGGTATATATGAGCAGTTCTTC.